This T cell receptor beta chain was obtained from a study of blood T cell repertoires in COVID-19. Study context: The United States, Italy and Spain supplied acute and convalescent COVID-19 samples. Sources were T cells, B-cell-depleted T cells, or PBMCs; the material itself was cDNA or gDNA.

V was clipped by 7 bases and J by 6 bases, with 19 bases between them. CDR1 and CDR2 from the germline V gene are SGHNT and YYREEE (reference sequence). This CDR3 comprises 15 residues. In the source study's methods: Amplified reference gene primers provided the basis for estimating nucleated cell counts. Assay: immunoSEQ multiplex PCR; the TCRdb copy retains only in-frame clones and omits some. V, J and clone size derive from that table, while D and trimming were established from the DNA sequence. The data hold roughly 48,000 clones, with 80% to 95% observed a single time. This clonotype originated in a man in his 60s with COVID-19, enrolled during active disease. The J gene is TRBJ2-2, the V gene TRBV5-4, with a possible D match to TRBD1 (6 bases). The sequenced material came from peripheral blood. The CDR3 reads CASGARQGSAGELFF. CDR3 nucleotides: TGTGCCAGCGGAGCCCGTCAGGGGTCGGCCGGGGAGCTGTTTTTT.